A single sample gave rise to the 22 T cell receptor beta chains below, sequenced in a study of shared clonotypes between healthy human individuals. Using immunoSEQ multiplex PCR, the repertoire was profiled, and TCRdb retains in-frame clones only, with some absent. The sample has about a million clones; around 75% are singletons. Source material: memory CD4+ T cells sorted from blood. Stated subset: CD45RA-negative fraction. The receptor set was obtained from a man aged 18-30 years in good health.

This sequence joins TRBV5-4 and TRBJ2-5; 13 nucleotides line up with TRBD2. Trimming at V came to 3 bases and at J to 8 bases, leaving 4 bases not matched to a gene. The germline gives CDR1 SGHNT, CDR2 YYREEE (reference sequence). CDR3 length: 14 amino acids. The CDR3 region is CASSSPGLAGTQYF. CDR3 nucleotide sequence: TGTGCCAGCAGCTCTCCGGGACTAGCGGGAACCCAGTACTTC.

About this clone itself: A junction boundary mismatches the germline segment, possibly from a read error. The chain carries TRBV2 and TRBJ1-5; 8 bases fit TRBD1. The CDR3 runs to 14 residues. Germline V lookup: CDR1 SNHLY, CDR2 FYNNEI. The CDR3 protein is CASSRGQDRQAQHF. CDR3 DNA: TGTGCCAGCAGTCGGGGACAGGATCGTCAGGCCCAGCATTTT.

This clone has more than one count but fewer than ten. The chain is built from TRBV27 and TRBJ1-1; D remains unclear. V dropped 1 base and J dropped 0 bases, with 3 bases sitting between them. Germline V gives CDR1 MNHEY, CDR2 SMNVEV (reference sequence). CDR3 length equals 13 residues. Here the CDR3 reads CASSLFMNTEAFF. The CDR3 DNA sequence: TGTGCCAGCAGTTTATTCATGAACACTGAAGCTTTCTTT.

A few counts support this clone. The chain has TRBV6-5 and TRBJ1-2; D is perhaps TRBD1 (6 bases). Germline CDR1 and CDR2: MNHEY and SVGAGI. The CDR3 covers 15 residues. Trimming took 5 bases from V and 0 from J, leaving 13 bases between them. The CDR3 DNA sequence: TGTGCCAGCAGTACCACAGGGAGCCCTAACTATGGCTACACCTTC. Protein sequence: CASSTTGSPNYGYTF.

Details on this clone: The sample has other DNA sequences that encode this CDR3 too. V and J are TRBV5-4 and TRBJ2-3; 10 bases are a match to TRBD1. Germline V gene data show CDR1 as SGHNT and CDR2 as YYREEE (reference sequence). This CDR3 is 15 amino acids long. The trim removed 3 bases at V and 3 bases at J, leaving 4 bases unmatched. CDR3 in amino acids: CASSSGQGRTDTQYF. CDR3 nucleotides: TGTGCCAGCAGCTCGGGACAGGGGCGTACAGATACGCAGTATTTT.

This chain uses TRBV11-2 with TRBJ1-4; no definite D call. Per germline, CDR1 SGHAT and CDR2 FQNNGV. This CDR3 region has 16 residues. V was trimmed by 0 bases and J by 4 bases, leaving 12 bases between them. The chain's CDR3 is CASSLEGLTINEKLFF. DNA for the CDR3: TGTGCCAGCAGCTTAGAAGGGTTGACGATTAATGAAAAACTGTTTTTT.

The chain uses TRBV27 and TRBJ1-5, with 7 bases matching TRBD1. From germline, CDR1 is MNHEY and CDR2 SMNVEV (reference sequence). Trimming cost V 1 base and J 4 bases; bases outside gene matches: 4. The CDR3 has 15 residues. Here the CDR3 DNA reads TGTGCCAGCAGTTTATGGTCAGGGGGAAATCAGCCCCAGCATTTT. Encoded protein: CASSLWSGGNQPQHF.

The sample holds one count of this clone. This chain links TRBV27 with TRBJ1-2, with D possibly TRBD1 on 6 matching bases. Trimming cost V 8 bases and J 2 bases, with 12 bases left between them. The CDR3 totals 13 residues. Germline loops: CDR1 MNHEY, CDR2 SMNVEV (reference sequence). The CDR3 DNA follows: TGTGCCAGCGGGGGGGCGGGAAACTATGGCTACACCTTC. Its protein is CASGGAGNYGYTF.

Only a few counts were recorded for this clone. Other DNA sequences in this specimen translate into the identical CDR3. V usage is TRBV5-4 and J usage is TRBJ2-2; D possibly uses TRBD1 or TRBD2 (5 bases each). CDR3 length equals 16 residues. Trimming removed 0 bases at V and 4 bases at J, with 13 bases between. Germline CDR1 SGHNT, CDR2 YYREEE (reference sequence). CDR3 residues: CASSLVLGQGTGELFF. The CDR3 coding sequence is TGTGCCAGCAGCTTGGTACTAGGGCAGGGCACCGGGGAGCTGTTTTTT.

This chain connects TRBV10-3 to TRBJ2-2; TRBD2 matches at 7 bases. The CDR3 has 14 amino acids. Per the germline V gene, CDR1 is ENHRY and CDR2 is SYGVKD. The V segment lost 8 bases and the J segment 0 bases; nucleotides outside the gene matches: 3. This CDR3 is CAIGRESNTGELFF. CDR3 sequence (DNA): TGTGCCATCGGGAGGGAATCGAACACCGGGGAGCTGTTTTTT.

This chain connects TRBV19 to TRBJ1-1; D remains unclear. Trimming removed 4 bases at V and 0 bases at J, with 6 bases between. The CDR3 has 13 amino acids. CDR1 and CDR2 from the germline V gene are LNHDA and SQIVND (reference sequence). In DNA, the CDR3 is TGTGCCAGTAGTACCTACATGAACACTGAAGCTTTCTTT. Residues: CASSTYMNTEAFF.

This chain uses TRBV7-2 with TRBJ2-7; 9 positions agree with TRBD2. In germline, CDR1 is SGHTA, CDR2 FQGNSA. The ends lost 5 bases at V and 0 bases at J; junction bases unmatched: 8. This CDR3 contains 16 residues. CDR3 in amino acids: CASSRSGSGTSYEQYF. CDR3 nucleotide sequence: TGTGCCAGCAGCCGTAGCGGGAGCGGAACCTCCTACGAGCAGTACTTC.

V usage is TRBV4-1 and J usage is TRBJ1-2, with TRBD1 matching over 7 bases. Germline CDR1 reads MGHRA; CDR2 reads YSYEKL. Trimming cost V 3 bases and J 2 bases; bases outside gene matches: 6. CDR3 size: 15 residues. In DNA form, the CDR3 reads TGCGCCAGCAGCCAGGTGTCGGGACAGAACTATGGCTACACCTTC. As protein: CASSQVSGQNYGYTF.

The chain is built from TRBV5-1 and TRBJ1-1, with D possibly being TRBD1 (6 bases). With 2 bases removed from V and 5 bases from J, the gap between germline ends came to 16 bases. Germline loops: CDR1 SGHRS, CDR2 YFSETQ. The CDR3 spans 15 residues. The CDR3 loop reads CASSFQGGKVTEAFF. The CDR3 DNA follows: TGCGCCAGCAGCTTCCAAGGGGGGAAGGTAACTGAAGCTTTCTTT.

The rearrangement joins TRBV5-1 to TRBJ1-2, with 9 bases matching TRBD1. V shed 5 bases, J shed 8 bases, and the junction held 10 bases outside the gene matches. This CDR3 is 14 amino acids long. Per the germline V gene, CDR1 is SGHRS and CDR2 is YFSETQ. CDR3 bases: TGCGCCAGCAGACCTCTGGACAGGGGAGGAGGCTACACCTTC. This codes for CASRPLDRGGGYTF.

This clone was seen many times. V usage is TRBV18 and J usage is TRBJ1-1, with TRBD1 identical over 11 bases. Looked up from germline, CDR1 is KGHSH and CDR2 is LQKENI. The CDR3 is 16 residues long. Trimming removed 2 bases from V and 5 bases from J; junction bases left unmatched: 7. The CDR3 loop reads CASSPLGTGGHTEAFF. In DNA form, the CDR3 reads TGTGCCAGCTCACCATTGGGGACAGGGGGTCATACTGAAGCTTTCTTT.

Comment on this clone: With only one base between it and a far larger clone, this is likely a read error. Distinct nucleotide sequences in the sample also encode this CDR3. The chain employs TRBV10-3 and TRBJ2-7, with 10 bases matching TRBD1. In germline, CDR1 is ENHRY, CDR2 SYGVKD. The CDR3 runs 16 residues. In nucleotides, the CDR3 is TGTGCTATCACCGATAGTGCGGGACAGGGGATCTACGAGCAGTACTTC. It codes for CAITDSAGQGIYEQYF.

V and J are TRBV19 and TRBJ1-1; D gene unclear. Trimming removed 1 base at V and 2 bases at J, with 8 bases between. CDR3 length equals 14 residues. The germline V gene has CDR1 LNHDA and CDR2 SQIVND (reference sequence). The CDR3 here is CASSIGGQNTEAFF. CDR3 sequence (DNA): TGTGCCAGTAGTATAGGGGGTCAAAACACTGAAGCTTTCTTT.

The chain joins TRBV6-6 to TRBJ2-1; no clear D. Trimming removed 2 bases from V and 0 bases from J, with 8 bases in between. The CDR3 is made up of 15 amino acids. Germline V gene data show CDR1 as MNHNY and CDR2 as SVGAGI (reference sequence). Here the CDR3 reads CASSYNPSSYNEQFF. CDR3 sequence (DNA): TGTGCCAGCAGTTACAACCCCTCCTCCTACAATGAGCAGTTCTTC.

This chain uses TRBV19 with TRBJ2-7; D is unresolved. This CDR3 region has 14 residues. V lost 6 bases to trimming and J lost 2 bases, with 14 bases between them. CDR1 LNHDA and CDR2 SQIVND come from the germline V gene (reference sequence). CDR3 sequence reads: CASSPSGAAYEQYF. The CDR3 DNA is TGTGCCAGTAGCCCCTCCGGAGCCGCCTACGAGCAGTACTTC.

The rearrangement links TRBV7-2 to TRBJ1-2; possibly TRBD1 for D (5 bases). V gave up 1 base and J gave up 5 bases, with 11 bases separating them. The length of the CDR3 is 14 residues. Germline V lookup: CDR1 SGHTA, CDR2 FQGNSA. The CDR3 spells CASSLDSGLYGYTF. The CDR3 nucleotides read TGTGCCAGCAGCTTAGACTCAGGGTTGTATGGCTACACCTTC.

The chain carries TRBV6-4 and TRBJ2-3; the D is unclear. CDR3 length equals 14 residues. V lost 2 bases to trimming and J lost 2 bases, with 8 bases between them. CDR1 and CDR2 from the germline V gene are MRHNA and SNTAGT. CDR3 residues: CASSDPPNTDTQYF. In nucleotides, the CDR3 is TGTGCCAGCAGTGACCCCCCTAACACAGATACGCAGTATTTT.